Sequencing of this T cell receptor beta chain was carried out in a study of CD8 T cells in Susac syndrome. This clonotype came up once. Random hexamers served to reverse transcribe roughly 0.45 to 1 ug RNA. TCRdb re-derived calls from the immunoSEQ multiplex PCR reads in MiXCR, one entry per CDR3 protein. The sample carries about 150,000 distinct CDR3 sequences, roughly 94% recorded once. V was pared by 5 bases and J by 5 bases, with 15 bases between. CDR1 is PRHDT and CDR2 is FYEKMQ in the germline V gene (reference sequence). The CDR3 runs to 14 residues. The V call is TRBV13, the J call TRBJ2-5; D gene unclear. The sequencing sample was made of CD8+ T cells from PBMCs. The sequence was collected from a human donor with multiple sclerosis. The CDR3 reads CASSPRYPQETQYF. CDR3 sequence (DNA): TGTGCCAGCAGCCCAAGATATCCCCAGGAGACCCAGTACTTC.